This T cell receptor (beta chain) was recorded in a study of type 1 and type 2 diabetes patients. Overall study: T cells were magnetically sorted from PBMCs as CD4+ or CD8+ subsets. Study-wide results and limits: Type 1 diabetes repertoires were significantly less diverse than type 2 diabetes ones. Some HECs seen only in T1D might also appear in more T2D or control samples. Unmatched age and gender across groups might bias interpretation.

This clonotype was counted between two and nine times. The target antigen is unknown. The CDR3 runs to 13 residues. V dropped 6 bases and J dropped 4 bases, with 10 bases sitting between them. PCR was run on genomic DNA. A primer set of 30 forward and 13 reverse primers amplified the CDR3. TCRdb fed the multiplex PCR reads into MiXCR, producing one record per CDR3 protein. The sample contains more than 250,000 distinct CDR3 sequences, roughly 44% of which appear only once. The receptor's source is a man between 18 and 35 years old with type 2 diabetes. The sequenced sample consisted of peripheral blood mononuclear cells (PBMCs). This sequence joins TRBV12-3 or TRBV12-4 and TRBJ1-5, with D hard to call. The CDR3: CASSSLGNQPQHF. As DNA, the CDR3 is TGTGCCAGCAGCAGCCTAGGGAATCAGCCCCAGCATTTT.